Listed below are T cell receptor beta chains from one sample, sequenced in a study of beta chain features in type 1 diabetes. Repertoires were generated with immunoSEQ multiplex PCR, while TCRdb's copy carries only in-frame clones and drops some. The table shows over 40,000 clones, with 66% occurring only once. Sequences were obtained from Tregs from blood. The receptors come from a woman aged 18-29 years with type 1 diabetes. Each CDR3 is given without its conserved first and last residue. Clone size is shown for a subset of rows, as once, few, many or a class of expanded clone.

abundance	v_gene	CDR3aa
NA	TRBV5-1	ASSLAWDSAYEQY
NA	TRBV5-1	ASSLGSFDYGYT
NA	TRBV18	ASSPSGTGTVSSPLH
few	TRBV5-5	ASSPMAAKGTEAF
NA	TRBV18	ASSTTSGGNTGELF
NA	TRBV28	ASSITGVTEAF
NA	TRBV7-9	ASSLMGVGEAF
NA	TRBV29-1	SVVTGQGLGEQY
NA	TRBV4-3	ASSQVTGLGKETQY
NA	TRBV7-9	ASSGGTGSNEKLF
NA	TRBV28	ASSYGTGGGEQY
NA	TRBV27	ASSPGGPYNEQF
NA	TRBV7-6	ASSPYVGGGAESYEQY
NA	TRBV7-2	ASSPVGSGYNEQF
NA	TRBV27	ASSLYLSASPGELF
few	TRBV28	ASSLRGTTSGRDTQY
NA	TRBV7-9	ASSKTGWNQPQH
few	TRBV19	ASSIGLLPRETQY
NA	TRBV7-2	ASSSGLADYNEQF
few	TRBV7-9	ASSLARGTIY
NA	TRBV5-6	ASSRVKETQY
few	TRBV12-5	ASGSALAVSYNEQF
NA	TRBV29-1	SGRRGFGTEAF
few	TRBV6-6	ASTWSDSTNEKLF
NA	TRBV4-2	ASSPVGQGRSTGELF
few	TRBV29-1	SALAQETQY
NA	TRBV9	ASSYSGDKPYEQY
NA	TRBV10-2	ASTLGHIAKNIQY
NA	TRBV18	ASSPLARPSYEQY
NA	TRBV20-1	SGRVLQEQY
NA	TRBV4-2	ASSQGRTGINQPQH
few	TRBV4-3	ASSHSGGIRDTQY
NA	TRBV5-1	ASSWQGATEAF
few	TRBV7-9	ASSPGQFNEKLF
NA	TRBV27	ASIPRAGGGTDTQY
NA	TRBV15	ATSRGTGQGRNEQF
NA	TRBV6-6	ASRLNLGTGGEKLF
few	TRBV10-3	ATSGLMNPTDTQY
NA	TRBV5-1	ASSLVSTTYEQY
few	TRBV5-4	ASSLAGSGGTYEQY
few	TRBV7-9	ASSPRGEKLF
NA	TRBV7-9	ASSLVPGQSSYEQY
few	TRBV6-6	ASSAGQGGVF
NA	TRBV29-1	SADSQEGEKLF
NA	TRBV19	ASSTGAGYT
NA	TRBV30	AWSEPRREGQYEQY
NA	TRBV4-2	ASSQGSSGAYEQY
NA	TRBV11-2	ASSHRGAGETQY
once	TRBV4-1	ASSLRSGQGDGNQPQH
once	TRBV28	ASLRQGAITEAF
NA	TRBV10-3	AIGEGGLAKNIQY
NA	TRBV7-9	ASSLAPPNTQY
few	TRBV5-1	ASSWAGTRVDVIQY
NA	TRBV7-9	ASSPTTGTNTGELF
NA	TRBV2	ASTRLVDEQF